The 5 T cell receptor beta chains presented below share a single source sample, sequenced in a study of T cells in Graves' hyperthyroidism and ophthalmopathy. TCR beta CDR3 regions were amplified from RNA transcripts. During a first-round RT-PCR of the TCR CDR3, the HTBI primer set was used. TCRdb redid the calling of the multiplex PCR reads with MiXCR, one entry per CDR3 protein. The repertoire has some 490,000 distinct CDR3 sequences, approximately 22% of them found once; the top ten carry around 54%. Sequencing was performed on blood. These receptors were obtained from a woman between 65 and 79 years old with Graves' ophthalmopathy.

This rearrangement joins TRBV19 to TRBJ1-1; D may be TRBD1 (5 bases). CDR3 length: 13 amino acids. CDR1 is LNHDA and CDR2 is SQIVND in the germline V gene (reference sequence). V was trimmed by 4 bases and J by 6 bases, leaving 12 bases between them. In DNA form, the CDR3 reads TGTGCCAGTAGTAGCCAGGGAGTCCCTGAAGCTTTCTTT. Translated: CASSSQGVPEAFF.

This clonotype was detected ten times or more. This chain connects TRBV12-3 or TRBV12-4 to TRBJ2-7, with D perhaps matching TRBD2 (6 bases). This CDR3 contains 13 residues. The germline V and J ends were trimmed by 5 bases and 6 bases, with 14 bases remaining between them. The CDR3 loop reads CASSRASGVEQYF. CDR3 bases: TGTGCCAGCAGTCGCGCTTCGGGAGTCGAGCAGTACTTC.

There are many counts of this clonotype. The rearrangement uses TRBV2 and TRBJ2-1; the match to TRBD2 covers 15 bases. The V gene end was trimmed by 6 bases and the J gene end by 4 bases; junction bases not matched to a gene: 1. The germline gives CDR1 SNHLY, CDR2 FYNNEI. The CDR3 totals 15 residues. The CDR3 sequence: CASRGLAGGYNEQFF. The CDR3, as DNA: TGTGCCAGCAGGGGACTAGCGGGAGGTTACAATGAGCAGTTCTTC.

This rearrangement joins TRBV25-1 to TRBJ2-1; 14 bases are shared with TRBD2. Germline V gene sequence: CDR1 MGHDK, CDR2 SYGVNS. This CDR3 has 19 residues. V was pared by 5 bases and J by 4 bases, with 13 bases of the junction left unmatched. The CDR3 DNA reads as TGTGCCAGCAGTCCCACGGGACTAGCGGGAGAGGCCCCTTACAATGAGCAGTTCTTC. This codes for CASSPTGLAGEAPYNEQFF.

This chain links TRBV20-1 with TRBJ1-5; 10 bases fit TRBD1. The germline V gene encodes CDR1 DFQATT and CDR2 SNEGSKA (reference sequence). The CDR3 loop spans 16 amino acids. J gave up 6 bases and V 3 bases, and 11 bases lay outside the gene matches. CDR3 residues: CSASPPGQGTGQPQHF. The CDR3 bases are TGCAGTGCTAGCCCTCCGGGACAGGGGACGGGTCAGCCCCAGCATTTT.